The present entry profiles one T cell receptor beta chain with its context. The CDR3 totals 16 residues. Trimming left V 4 bases short and J 2 bases short, with 15 bases between. In germline, CDR1 is MGHRA, CDR2 YSYEKL. The data were obtained in a study of shared clonotypes between healthy human individuals. CD45RO-negative CD8 cells positively selected for CCR7 made up the naive population, which excluded terminally differentiated effector memory CD45RA+ cells. Healthy adults negative for HIV, lacking recent acute infections or vaccinations, served as donors. Repertoires were generated with immunoSEQ multiplex PCR, while TCRdb's copy carries only in-frame clones and drops some. The sample holds about 2,200,000 clones, roughly 91% seen once.

Sequencing was performed on naive CD8+ T cells from PBMCs. The clonotype originates from a man aged 18 to 29 in good health. Some clones in this sample may be carry-over from other donors' samples. The chain is built from TRBV4-1 and TRBJ1-5; D might be TRBD1 (5 bases). The CDR3: CASSLNYDSGNQPQHF. CDR3 coding DNA: TGCGCCAGCAGCCTAAATTATGACAGCGGCAATCAGCCCCAGCATTTT.